Shown below are 15 T cell receptor beta chains from a single sample sequenced in a study of identical twins. In TCRdb, the 5' RACE reads were re-called with MiXCR into one record per CDR3 protein. The sample records 450,000 or so distinct CDR3 sequences, around 20% being singletons. Material for sequencing was naive T cells sorted from blood. The receptors originated from a man aged 50-60 years in good health.

The chain links TRBV5-1 to TRBJ1-2; possible D gene TRBD1, 6 bases. The CDR3 sequence is 15 residues long. With 0 bases removed from V and 3 bases from J, the gap between germline ends came to 12 bases. Germline CDR1 reads SGHRS; CDR2 reads YFSETQ. The CDR3, as DNA: TGCGCCAGCAGCTTGGACCGGGGGGCGGACTATGGCTACACCTTC. As protein: CASSLDRGADYGYTF. Together with reference TRBV5-1 and TRBJ1-2, the CDR3 gives the full variable domain: KAGVTQTPRYLIKTRGQQVTLSCSPISGHRSVSWYQQTPGQGLQFLFEYFSETQRNKGNFPGRFSGRQFSNSRSEMNVSTLELGDSALYLCASSLDRGADYGYTFGSGTRLTVV.

The V and J genes are TRBV6-5 and TRBJ2-5, with TRBD1 identical over 8 bases. The CDR3 has 19 residues. The germline CDR1 and CDR2 sequences are MNHEY and SVGAGI. Unmatched junction bases numbered 16, after V lost 4 bases and J lost 0 bases. The CDR3 nucleotides are TGTGCCAGCAGTTTTCTCCCGCTTAGGACAGGGATGTACCAAGAGACCCAGTACTTC. As protein: CASSFLPLRTGMYQETQYF.

This chain joins TRBV6-1 and TRBJ1-4; no reliable D call. Trimming pared 7 bases from V and 11 bases from J, leaving 20 bases between. Per germline, CDR1 MNHNS and CDR2 SASEGT. The CDR3 contains 14 residues. CDR3: CASTPGGHRSKLFF. Here the CDR3 DNA reads TGTGCCAGCACCCCGGGAGGCCATCGTAGCAAACTGTTTTTT.

This clonotype was seen many times. The CDR3 sequence is CASSYLRGISYEQYF. In DNA, the CDR3 is TGTGCCAGCAGTTATCTACGGGGGATTTCCTACGAGCAGTACTTC. V is TRBV6-2 or TRBV6-3 and J is TRBJ2-7; perhaps TRBD2 as D (6 bases). The V gene lost 3 bases and the J gene lost 1 base, with 13 bases spanning the gap. The germline gives CDR1 MNHEY, CDR2 SVGEGT. The CDR3 runs 15 residues.

The chain combines TRBV5-5 with TRBJ2-5; TRBD2 might be the D (5 bases). The V gene's germline CDR1 is SGHKS and CDR2 YYEKEE (reference sequence). V lost 0 bases to trimming and J lost 7 bases, with 7 bases between them. There are 12 residues in the CDR3. The CDR3 DNA sequence: TGTGCCAGCAGCTTGGAAGAGGGGACCCAGTACTTC. Protein: CASSLEEGTQYF. Complete variable domain (other parts from reference TRBV5-5 and TRBJ2-5): DAGVTQSPTHLIKTRGQQVTLRCSPISGHKSVSWYQQVLGQGPQFIFQYYEKEERGRGNFPDRFSARQFPNYSSELNVNALLLGDSALYLCASSLEEGTQYFGPGTRLLVL.

The sample holds a few counts of this clonotype. This chain uses TRBV7-9 with TRBJ2-2, with D tentatively TRBD1 or TRBD2 (6 bases each). There are 15 residues in the CDR3. Germline CDR1 is SEHNR and CDR2 is FQNEAQ (reference sequence). V was pared by 6 bases and J by 4 bases, with 15 bases between. The CDR3 region is CASRPTGTRTGELFF. DNA of the CDR3: TGTGCCAGCAGGCCCACAGGGACTCGCACCGGGGAGCTGTTTTTT.

A few counts support this clonotype. The junction does not match germline at one end; this may be a read error. This sequence joins TRBV27 and TRBJ2-3; 13 bases line up with TRBD2. CDR1 and CDR2 from the germline V gene are MNHEY and SMNVEV (reference sequence). CDR3 size: 16 residues. In nucleotides, the CDR3 is TGTGCCTGCAGTCCCTGGACTAGCGGGAGCCCAGATACGCAGTATTTT. It is translated as CACSPWTSGSPDTQYF.

The chain joins TRBV18 to TRBJ1-1; perhaps TRBD1 as D (5 bases). The CDR3 has 15 amino acids. The V end was cut by 3 bases, the J end by 6 bases, with 17 bases between. Per germline, CDR1 KGHSH and CDR2 LQKENI. The CDR3 reads CASSPLLTGTSEAFF. The CDR3 DNA follows: TGTGCCAGCTCACCTCTTCTGACTGGGACTTCTGAAGCTTTCTTT.

The chain carries TRBV6-1 and TRBJ2-1, with D possibly matching TRBD2 (6 bases). The V gene lost 5 bases and the J gene lost 9 bases, with 20 bases spanning the gap. CDR3 length equals 15 residues. Per germline, CDR1 MNHNS and CDR2 SASEGT. As DNA, the CDR3 is TGTGCCAGCAGTACCCCGGACTACCTGCCGGGTGAGCAGTTCTTC. Translation gives CASSTPDYLPGEQFF.

This clonotype has only a few counts. The chain links TRBV15 to TRBJ2-2; 7 nucleotides align to TRBD1. The CDR3 extends over 15 amino acids. Germline values: CDR1 LNHNV, CDR2 YYDKDF (reference sequence). J lost 1 base, V lost 1 base, and 0 bases had no gene match. This CDR3 reads CATSRGTGNTGELFF. CDR3 sequence (DNA): TGTGCCACCAGCAGAGGGACAGGGAACACCGGGGAGCTGTTTTTT.

The rearrangement links TRBV27 to TRBJ2-2; D unresolved. The CDR3 totals 16 residues. V shed 0 bases and J shed 3 bases, with 11 bases lying between them. The germline V gene has CDR1 MNHEY and CDR2 SMNVEV (reference sequence). The CDR3 sequence is CASSLSTLRYTGELFF. The CDR3 DNA reads TGTGCCAGCAGTTTATCGACCCTACGGTACACCGGGGAGCTGTTTTTT.

Only a few counts were recorded for this clonotype. The V gene is TRBV5-6, the J gene TRBJ1-2, with 7 bases matching TRBD1. V was pared by 4 bases and J by 0 bases, with 3 bases of the junction left unmatched. CDR3 length equals 14 residues. Per the germline V gene, CDR1 is SGHDT and CDR2 is YYEEEE. In DNA, the CDR3 is TGTGCCAGCAGCGTACAGGGGCCTAACTATGGCTACACCTTC. It yields the protein CASSVQGPNYGYTF.

This clonotype was seen a few times. The chain recombines TRBV12-3 or TRBV12-4 with TRBJ2-3, with TRBD2 matching 11 bases. CDR3 size: 14 residues. V shed 6 bases, J shed 6 bases, and the junction held 5 bases outside the gene matches. CDR3 region: CASSRSGGADTQYF. CDR3 nucleotide sequence: TGTGCCAGCAGCCGTAGCGGGGGGGCTGATACGCAGTATTTT.

This clonotype showed up many times. The chain joins TRBV28 to TRBJ2-1; D possibly uses TRBD1 or TRBD2 (7 bases each). The V end was cut by 11 bases, the J end by 5 bases, with 22 bases between. CDR3 size: 15 residues. In germline, CDR1 is MDHEN, CDR2 SYDVKM. For the CDR3, the DNA is TGTGCCCACCGGACAGGATCGGGGGGCAACAATGAGCAGTTCTTC. Translating gives CAHRTGSGGNNEQFF.

The chain combines TRBV6-2 or TRBV6-3 with TRBJ2-1, with unresolved D. This CDR3 is built from 14 residues. Germline CDR1 reads MNHEY; CDR2 reads SVGEGT. Trimming took off 0 bases at V and 6 bases at J, with 9 bases between the two ends. The CDR3 DNA is TGTGCCAGCAGTTACTCCGGCTGGATCAATGAGCAGTTCTTC. Encoded protein: CASSYSGWINEQFF.